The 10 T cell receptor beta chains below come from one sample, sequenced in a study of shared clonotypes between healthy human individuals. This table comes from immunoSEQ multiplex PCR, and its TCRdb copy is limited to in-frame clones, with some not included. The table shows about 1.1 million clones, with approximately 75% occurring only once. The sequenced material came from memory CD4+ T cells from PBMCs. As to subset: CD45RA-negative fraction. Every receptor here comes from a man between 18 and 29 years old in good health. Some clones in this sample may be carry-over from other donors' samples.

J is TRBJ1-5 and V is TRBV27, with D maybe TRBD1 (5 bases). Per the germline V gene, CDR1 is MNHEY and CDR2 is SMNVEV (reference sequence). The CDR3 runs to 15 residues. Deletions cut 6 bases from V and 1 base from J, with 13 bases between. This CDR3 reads CASSFVGGSNQPQHF. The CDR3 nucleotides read TGTGCCAGCAGCTTTGTTGGGGGGAGCAATCAGCCCCAGCATTTT.

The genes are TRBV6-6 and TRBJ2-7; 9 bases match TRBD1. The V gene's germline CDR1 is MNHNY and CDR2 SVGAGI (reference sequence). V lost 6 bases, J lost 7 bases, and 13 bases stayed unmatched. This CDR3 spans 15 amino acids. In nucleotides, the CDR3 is TGTGCCAGCAGCCTTCGGGACAGGGCGAGCGGGGAGCAGTACTTC. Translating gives CASSLRDRASGEQYF.

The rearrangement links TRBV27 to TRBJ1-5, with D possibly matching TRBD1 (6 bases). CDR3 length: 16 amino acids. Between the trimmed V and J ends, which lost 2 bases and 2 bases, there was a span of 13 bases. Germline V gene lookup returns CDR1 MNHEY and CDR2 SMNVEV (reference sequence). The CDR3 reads CASSLRPGGRNQPQHF. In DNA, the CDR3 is TGTGCCAGCAGTTTACGGCCGGGGGGCCGCAATCAGCCCCAGCATTTT.

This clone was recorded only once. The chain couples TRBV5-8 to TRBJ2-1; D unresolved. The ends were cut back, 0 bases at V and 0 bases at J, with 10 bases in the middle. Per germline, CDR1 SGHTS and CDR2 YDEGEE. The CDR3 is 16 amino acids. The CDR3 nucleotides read TGTGCCAGCAGCTTGGGGGCGCAAAGCTCCTACAATGAGCAGTTCTTC. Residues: CASSLGAQSSYNEQFF.

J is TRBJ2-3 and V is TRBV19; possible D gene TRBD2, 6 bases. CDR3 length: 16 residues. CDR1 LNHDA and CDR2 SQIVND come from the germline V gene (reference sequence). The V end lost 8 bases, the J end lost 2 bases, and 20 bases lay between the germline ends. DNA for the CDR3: TGTGCCAGTCTGAAGTTGGGCGGGAACCCCACAGATACGCAGTATTTT. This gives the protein CASLKLGGNPTDTQYF.

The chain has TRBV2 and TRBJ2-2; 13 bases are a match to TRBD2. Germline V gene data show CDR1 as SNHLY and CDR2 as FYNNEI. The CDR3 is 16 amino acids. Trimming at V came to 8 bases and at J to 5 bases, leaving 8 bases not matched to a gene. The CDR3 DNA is TGTGCCAGCGGTAGGACTAGCGGGAGTGGTACCGGGGAGCTGTTTTTT. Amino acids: CASGRTSGSGTGELFF.

CDR3 bases: TGTGCCAGCAGTCAGAGCGGGAGGGCCCATGAGCAGTTCTTC. It encodes CASSQSGRAHEQFF. The rearrangement uses TRBV28 and TRBJ2-1; 10 nucleotides match TRBD2. Germline V gene lookup returns CDR1 MDHEN and CDR2 SYDVKM. The J segment lost 8 bases and the V segment lost 5 bases, leaving 6 bases of the junction unmatched. The CDR3 is 14 amino acids.

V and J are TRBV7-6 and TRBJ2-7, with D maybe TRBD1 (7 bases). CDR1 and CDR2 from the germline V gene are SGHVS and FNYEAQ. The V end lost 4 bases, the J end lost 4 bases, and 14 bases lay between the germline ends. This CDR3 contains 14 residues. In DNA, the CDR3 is TGTGCCAGCAGCTACGGAGGGGGCGCGTACGAGCAGTACTTC. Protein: CASSYGGGAYEQYF.

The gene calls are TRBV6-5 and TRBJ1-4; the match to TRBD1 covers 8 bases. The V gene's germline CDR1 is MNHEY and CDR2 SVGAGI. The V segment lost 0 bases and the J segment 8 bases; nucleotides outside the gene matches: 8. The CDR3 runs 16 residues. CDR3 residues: CASSYSIPYRGEKLFF. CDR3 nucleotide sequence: TGTGCCAGCAGTTACTCGATTCCTTACAGGGGGGAAAAACTGTTTTTT.

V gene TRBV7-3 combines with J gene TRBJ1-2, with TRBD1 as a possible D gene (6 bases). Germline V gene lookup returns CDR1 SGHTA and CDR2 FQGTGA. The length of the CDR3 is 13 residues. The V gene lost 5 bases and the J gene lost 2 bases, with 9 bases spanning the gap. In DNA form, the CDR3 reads TGTGCCAGCAGCCAGGGACAAAACTATGGCTACACCTTC. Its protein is CASSQGQNYGYTF.